This TCR beta chain was observed in a study of T-cell reconstitution after alpha-beta-depleted transplantation in children. Construction of the TCRbeta library involved unique molecular identifiers. TCRdb ran MiXCR on the PCR reads and lists one entry per CDR3 protein. In the table there are just under 550,000 distinct CDR3 sequences, 15% to 20% of which are singletons. The ends were cut back, 0 bases at V and 4 bases at J, with 15 bases in the middle. The CDR3 extends over 15 amino acids. Germline V CDR1 and CDR2: DFQATT, SNEGSKA (reference sequence). This clonotype has more than one count but fewer than ten.

The source material was PBMCs from the stem cell graft donor, sampled from the stem cell graft. This TCR derives from a human donor who donated a stem cell graft to a child with acute lymphoblastic leukemia. This chain connects TRBV20-1 to TRBJ1-2; D is undetermined. The chain's CDR3 is CSAREAGREGYGYTF. The CDR3 DNA is TGCAGTGCTAGAGAAGCAGGAAGGGAGGGCTATGGCTACACCTTC.